This entry features one T cell receptor (beta chain) sequence. The antigen is unknown. The sample belongs to a study of regulatory T cells in long-lasting Graves disease. Study-level findings and limits: Those with persistent Graves' had less TCR diversity than newly diagnosed patients.

HTBI primers from iRepertoire and Arm-PCR of CDR3 regions yielded the TCR beta libraries. TCRdb re-derived calls from the multiplex PCR reads in MiXCR, one entry per CDR3 protein. This sample has over 450,000 distinct CDR3 sequences, with 9.5% to 15% found just once. Stated time point: newly diagnosed GD, antithyroid drugs for less than 3 months. Scientists built the TCR library using RNA that was extracted from PBMCs. The J segment lost 6 bases and the V segment lost 6 bases, leaving 6 bases of the junction unmatched. The CDR3 is 16 amino acids. Per the germline V gene, CDR1 is MNHNS and CDR2 is SASEGT. These data are also associated with another study on T cells in Graves' hyperthyroidism and ophthalmopathy. That work states: In the first-round RT-PCR of the TCR CDR3, the HTBI primer set was used.

The rearrangement links TRBV6-1 to TRBJ2-1; 15 bases map to TRBD2. The source of this sequence is a woman in her twenties or thirties with Graves disease. The sample here was peripheral blood mononuclear cells (PBMCs), taken at new diagnosis, from a patient treated with antithyroid drugs. CDR3 nucleotide sequence: TGTGCCAGCAGCTATTGGACTAGCGGGAGGGTCAATGAGCAGTTCTTC. Protein: CASSYWTSGRVNEQFF.